This entry describes one TCR beta chain. The source of the sample is a study of CDR3 diversity in severe acne. Germline CDR1 reads DFQATT; CDR2 reads SNEGSKA (reference sequence). V lost 6 bases and J 6 bases, leaving 11 bases between the germline ends. The CDR3 covers 11 residues. Using its own MiXCR run on the PCR reads, TCRdb lists one record per CDR3 protein. The top ten clones hold approximately 15% of a sample with about 84,000 distinct CDR3 sequences, around 50% of them seen once. The rearrangement joins TRBV20-1 to TRBJ1-2; D is unclear. The sequence was collected from a male donor in good health, without acne. The specimen was blood. The CDR3 sequence is CSATRLDGYTF. CDR3 coding DNA: TGCAGTGCCACGCGCCTCGATGGCTACACCTTC.